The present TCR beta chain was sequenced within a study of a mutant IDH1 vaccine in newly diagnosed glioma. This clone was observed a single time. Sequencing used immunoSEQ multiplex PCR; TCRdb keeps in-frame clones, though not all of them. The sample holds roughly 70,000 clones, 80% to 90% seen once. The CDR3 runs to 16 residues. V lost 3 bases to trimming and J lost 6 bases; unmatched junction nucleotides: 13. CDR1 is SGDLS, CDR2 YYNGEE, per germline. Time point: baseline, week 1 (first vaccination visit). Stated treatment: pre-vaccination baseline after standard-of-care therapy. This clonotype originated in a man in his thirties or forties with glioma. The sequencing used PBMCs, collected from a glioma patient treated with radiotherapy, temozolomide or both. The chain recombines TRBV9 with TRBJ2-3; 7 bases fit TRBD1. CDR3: CASSDLRQGATDTQYF. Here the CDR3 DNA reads TGTGCCAGCAGCGACCTGCGACAGGGTGCCACGGATACGCAGTATTTT. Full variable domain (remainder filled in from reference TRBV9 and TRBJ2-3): DSGVTQTPKHLITATGQRVTLRCSPRSGDLSVYWYQQSLDQGLQFLIQYYNGEERAKGNILERFSAQQFPDLHSELNLSSLELGDSALYFCASSDLRQGATDTQYFGPGTRLTVL.